The entry below describes one T cell receptor (beta chain). This sample is part of a study of blood T cells in healthy people across ages. A J-beta primer mix and a sample-barcoded 5' primer were used in a second PCR of about 7 to 12 cycles. Each cDNA molecule, via a template-switch adaptor with 12 random nucleotides, was tagged. TCRdb reprocessed the 5' RACE reads with MiXCR, giving one entry per CDR3 protein. The sample has about 1.7 million distinct CDR3 sequences, 28% seen once. Healthy Caucasian individuals from Russia aged roughly 6 to 95 were enrolled as donors. The V and J ends lost 0 bases and 4 bases respectively, with 11 bases between them. Germline V gene lookup returns CDR1 SGDLS and CDR2 YYNGEE. The CDR3 spans 15 residues.

V and J are TRBV9 and TRBJ1-5; D remains unclear. This TCR derives from a woman aged 30 to 39 in good health. Sequencing used blood. CDR3 bases: TGTGCCAGCAGCGTAGGCACAAATCCGAATCAGCCCCAGCATTTT. This gives the protein CASSVGTNPNQPQHF. Full variable domain (missing parts from reference TRBV9 and TRBJ1-5): DSGVTQTPKHLITATGQRVTLRCSPRSGDLSVYWYQQSLDQGLQFLIQYYNGEERAKGNILERFSAQQFPDLHSELNLSSLELGDSALYFCASSVGTNPNQPQHFGDGTRLSIL.